This T cell receptor (beta chain) came from a study of Tregs in tolerant kidney transplant recipients. The nonmyeloablative bone marrow transplants came from related graft donors, with transient mixed chimerism. CD4+CD25+CD127- Tregs, CD4+CD25- non-Tregs, CD4 and CD8 cells were sorted. Generated by immunoSEQ multiplex PCR, the TCRdb table keeps only in-frame clones and is missing some. The sample yields about 52,000 clones, roughly nine tenths seen once. The sequencing here drew on CD8+ T cells from blood (PBMCs), taken 24 months after the transplant. The TCR was taken from a human patient who received a combined kidney and bone marrow transplant. Some T cells may be graft donor cells.

CDR3 region: CASSQDSSGNEQYF. DNA for the CDR3: TGTGCCAGCAGCCAAGATAGTTCAGGGAACGAGCAGTACTTC. The chain recombines TRBV14 with TRBJ2-5; tentatively, D is TRBD1 (5 bases). The DNA end lines up better with TRBJ2-7; the J call may be wrong. The CDR3 is 14 residues long. Looked up from germline, CDR1 is SGHDN and CDR2 is FVKESK.